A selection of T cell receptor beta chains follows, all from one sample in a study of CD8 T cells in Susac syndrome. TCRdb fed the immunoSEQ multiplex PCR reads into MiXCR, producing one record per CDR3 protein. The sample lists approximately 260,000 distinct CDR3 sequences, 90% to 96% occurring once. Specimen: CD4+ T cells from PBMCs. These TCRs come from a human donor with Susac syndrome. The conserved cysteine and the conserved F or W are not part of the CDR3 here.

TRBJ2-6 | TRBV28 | ASSTQGSGANVLT
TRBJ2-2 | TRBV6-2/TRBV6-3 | ASTPLRTRTGELF
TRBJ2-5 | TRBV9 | ASSVAPSETQY
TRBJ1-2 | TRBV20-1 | SAGQGVFYT
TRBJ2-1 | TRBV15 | ATSRVGRSEQF
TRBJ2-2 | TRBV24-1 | ATSGEVLTGELF
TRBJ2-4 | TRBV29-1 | SVEGLAKNIQY
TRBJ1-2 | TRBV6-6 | ASSYSEGVGYT
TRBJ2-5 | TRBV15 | ATSRTGQETQY
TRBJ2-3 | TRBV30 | AWSPGLAGSTDTQY
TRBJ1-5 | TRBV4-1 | ASSDLNQPQH
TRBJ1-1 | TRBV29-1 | SVVSGRPEAF
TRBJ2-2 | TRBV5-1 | ASSPPVPLQRRHTGELF